Shown below are 23 T cell receptor beta chains from a single sample sequenced in a study of T cells in Graves' hyperthyroidism and ophthalmopathy. Using RNA transcripts as the source, TCR beta CDR3 regions were amplified. The HTBI primer set served for first-round RT-PCR of the TCR CDR3. TCRdb fed the multiplex PCR reads into MiXCR, producing one record per CDR3 protein. The repertoire holds 340,000 or so distinct CDR3 sequences, with roughly 23% as singletons. Material for sequencing was blood. These TCRs come from a woman between 45 and 60 years old with Graves' hyperthyroidism.

The chain has TRBV12-3 or TRBV12-4 and TRBJ1-2; D unresolved. CDR3 length: 12 residues. V shed 7 bases and J shed 8 bases, with 14 bases lying between them. DNA for the CDR3: TGTGCCAGCACTCGGGAGCGATCGGGCTACACCTTC. Its protein product is CASTRERSGYTF.

This clonotype has a handful of counts. The chain has TRBV12-3 or TRBV12-4 and TRBJ1-6; D ambiguous. The CDR3 is 14 residues long. V was pared by 0 bases and J by 7 bases, with 7 bases between. The CDR3 DNA follows: TGTGCCAGCAGTTTAGCCATAGAGAATTCACCCCTCCACTTT. It translates to CASSLAIENSPLHF.

Ten or more counts support this clonotype. CDR3 bases: TGTGCCAGCAGTTTGGCGGGACGCACCGGGGAGCTGTTTTTT. It encodes CASSLAGRTGELFF. The V gene is TRBV12-3 or TRBV12-4, the J gene TRBJ2-2, with D possibly TRBD2 on 6 matching bases. V gave up 3 bases and J gave up 4 bases, with 9 bases separating them. The CDR3 sequence is 14 residues long.

In DNA form, the CDR3 reads TGTGCCAGCAGCCGGACCGGGGGGAGCTCCTACAATGAGCAGTTCTTC. Amino acids: CASSRTGGSSYNEQFF. This sequence joins TRBV6-1 and TRBJ2-1; TRBD2 agrees at 7 bases. CDR3 length: 16 residues. Germline trimming cut 6 bases from V and 0 bases from J; bases unmatched to any gene: 8. Germline assignment: CDR1 MNHNS and CDR2 SASEGT.

This clonotype showed up many times. The gene calls are TRBV18 and TRBJ2-5, with D unresolved. There are 11 residues in the CDR3. Trimming removed 6 bases from V and 5 bases from J, with 7 bases in between. Germline lookup yields CDR1 KGHSH and CDR2 LQKENI. The DNA for the CDR3 is TGTGCCAGCTCCCCCGAGGAGACCCAGTACTTC. Translated: CASSPEETQYF.

The rearrangement links TRBV28 to TRBJ2-5; 8 bases are shared with TRBD2. The CDR3 loop spans 15 amino acids. Germline loops: CDR1 MDHEN, CDR2 SYDVKM. Trimming removed 4 bases from V and 4 bases from J; junction bases left unmatched: 8. The CDR3 DNA reads as TGTGCCAGCAGTTCTGGTAGCGGGATAACAGAGACCCAGTACTTC. Its translation is CASSSGSGITETQYF.

Only one count was recorded for this clonotype. The chain uses TRBV6-2 or TRBV6-3 and TRBJ2-3, with 9 bases aligning to TRBD2. V lost 6 bases, J lost 1 base, and 11 bases stayed unmatched. Germline V gene data show CDR1 as MNHEY and CDR2 as SVGEGT. This CDR3 is built from 17 residues. The CDR3 spells CASSTRFKRGGTDTQYF. Here the CDR3 DNA reads TGTGCCAGCAGCACGAGGTTTAAGCGGGGGGGCACAGATACGCAGTATTTT.

The chain combines TRBV2 with TRBJ1-2, with D hard to call. The CDR3 sequence is 13 residues long. V lost 8 bases and J 4 bases, leaving 14 bases between the germline ends. Germline V gives CDR1 SNHLY, CDR2 FYNNEI. The CDR3 nucleotides read TGTGCCAGCCGGATCAAGGTAACCTATGGCTACACCTTC. It specifies CASRIKVTYGYTF.

The chain joins TRBV20-1 to TRBJ1-5; 7 positions agree with TRBD1. CDR1 is DFQATT and CDR2 is SNEGSKA in the germline V gene (reference sequence). V dropped 1 base and J dropped 6; count of bases not matched to a gene: 12. The CDR3 length is 16 residues. The CDR3 spells CSARVPYTGVGQPQHF. DNA of the CDR3: TGCAGTGCTAGAGTCCCTTATACAGGGGTAGGTCAGCCCCAGCATTTT.

In this sample, this clonotype turned up a few times. V and J are TRBV6-1 and TRBJ1-1; 7 bases line up with TRBD1. Germline-derived CDR1 and CDR2 are MNHNS and SASEGT. The CDR3 length is 13 residues. Trimming took 6 bases from V and 3 from J; bases not matched to a gene: 4. CDR3 sequence (DNA): TGTGCCAGCAGATTCACAGGGGACACTGAAGCTTTCTTT. Protein product: CASRFTGDTEAFF.

This clonotype was counted once. In DNA form, the CDR3 reads TGCAGCGGGAGAAACACTGAAGCTTTCTTT. Translation gives CSGRNTEAFF. The chain couples TRBV29-1 to TRBJ1-1; D unclear. The CDR3 loop spans 10 amino acids. Germline loops: CDR1 SQVTM, CDR2 ANQGSEA. Trimming left V 7 bases short and J 2 bases short, with 5 bases between.

This clonotype was recorded many times. This rearrangement joins TRBV12-3 or TRBV12-4 to TRBJ2-5; 13 nucleotides align to TRBD2. The length of the CDR3 is 16 residues. Trimming cost V 3 bases and J 5 bases; bases outside gene matches: 6. CDR3 nucleotide sequence: TGTGCCAGCAGTTTCGGACTAGCGGGAGATCGGGAGACCCAGTACTTC. The encoded protein is CASSFGLAGDRETQYF.

This clonotype was seen repeatedly, ten times or more. The V call is TRBV7-9, the J call TRBJ2-1; 7 bases align to TRBD2. This CDR3 region has 16 residues. Trimming removed 8 bases from V and 3 bases from J; junction bases left unmatched: 13. Germline CDR1 SEHNR, CDR2 FQNEAQ (reference sequence). CDR3 loop: CASPDDRGGGYNEQFF. CDR3 nucleotide sequence: TGTGCCAGCCCGGACGATCGGGGCGGGGGCTACAATGAGCAGTTCTTC.

This clonotype has at least ten counts. The chain is built from TRBV20-1 and TRBJ1-1; 7 bases match TRBD1. The CDR3 has 13 amino acids. The germline CDR1 and CDR2 sequences are DFQATT and SNEGSKA (reference sequence). With V trimmed by 5 bases and J by 1 base, 4 bases remained unmatched. CDR3 loop: CSADRVANTEAFF. For the CDR3, the DNA is TGCAGTGCTGACAGGGTGGCGAACACTGAAGCTTTCTTT.

At least ten counts were recorded for this clonotype. The rearrangement joins TRBV28 to TRBJ2-3; TRBD2 agrees at 10 bases. CDR1 is MDHEN and CDR2 is SYDVKM in the germline V gene. There are 14 residues in the CDR3. J lost 4 bases, V lost 5 bases, and 3 bases had no gene match. The CDR3 is CASSSSGRPDTQYF. The CDR3, as DNA: TGTGCCAGCAGTAGTAGCGGGAGGCCAGATACGCAGTATTTT.

The chain uses TRBV5-6 and TRBJ2-2, with TRBD1 matching over 7 bases. Germline CDR1 is SGHDT and CDR2 is YYEEEE. The CDR3 contains 15 residues. The junction had 4 bases not matched to a gene; V was cut back by 0 bases and J by 5 bases. CDR3 nucleotide sequence: TGTGCCAGCAGCTTGGGAGGGGGCAAAACCGGGGAGCTGTTTTTT. Translation gives CASSLGGGKTGELFF. The full variable domain, its missing parts supplied by reference TRBV5-6 and TRBJ2-2, is DAGVTQSPTHLIKTRGQQVTLRCSPKSGHDTVSWYQQALGQGPQFIFQYYEEEERQRGNFPDRFSGHQFPNYSSELNVNALLLGDSALYLCASSLGGGKTGELFFGEGSRLTVL.

This clonotype was counted only a few times. Here the CDR3 reads CASSAGTKNIQYF. CDR3 in DNA: TGCGCCAGCAGCGCAGGGACCAAAAACATTCAGTACTTC. This chain links TRBV4-1 with TRBJ2-4, with D possibly matching TRBD1 (5 bases). The CDR3 is made up of 13 amino acids. Germline V gene sequence: CDR1 MGHRA, CDR2 YSYEKL. Trimming stripped 5 bases from V and 2 bases from J, with 7 bases between.

Many counts were recorded for this clonotype. V and J are TRBV2 and TRBJ2-5; 8 bases line up with TRBD2. There are 14 residues in the CDR3. V was pared by 6 bases and J by 5 bases, with 8 bases of the junction left unmatched. Germline assignment: CDR1 SNHLY and CDR2 FYNNEI. The CDR3 region has the DNA TGTGCCAGCAGGTCCGGGACTAGTGGGGAGACCCAGTACTTC. It translates to CASRSGTSGETQYF.

The chain carries TRBV19 and TRBJ2-6, with D perhaps matching TRBD1 (6 bases). Trimming took 8 bases from V and 4 from J, leaving 15 bases between them. In germline, CDR1 is LNHDA, CDR2 SQIVND (reference sequence). The CDR3 extends over 15 amino acids. The DNA of the CDR3 is TGTGCCAGTTCGGCAGGGGTCTACGGGGCCAACGTCCTGACTTTC. Translating gives CASSAGVYGANVLTF.

At least ten counts were recorded for this clonotype. The rearrangement joins TRBV3-1 to TRBJ2-1; D call uncertain. There are 13 residues in the CDR3. V was cut by 4 bases and J by 0 bases, with 4 bases left in between. Per the germline V gene, CDR1 is LGHDT and CDR2 is YNNKEL (reference sequence). CDR3 bases: TGTGCCAGCAGCCCTTTCTCCTACAATGAGCAGTTCTTC. Its translation: CASSPFSYNEQFF.

This clonotype was recorded many times. The chain joins TRBV18 to TRBJ2-3; a weak D match, TRBD2 (5 bases). The germline CDR1 and CDR2 sequences are KGHSH and LQKENI. The CDR3 is made up of 13 amino acids. V lost 4 bases to trimming and J lost 10 bases, with 15 bases between them. In DNA, the CDR3 is TGTGCCAGCTCACGAGGGCGCGTCGAGCCGCAGTATTTT. Residues: CASSRGRVEPQYF. The full variable domain, completed using reference TRBV18 and TRBJ2-3, is NAGVMQNPRHLVRRRGQEARLRCSPMKGHSHVYWYRQLPEEGLKFMVYLQKENIIDESGMPKERFSAEFPKEGPSILRIQQVVRGDSAAYFCASSRGRVEPQYFGPGTRLTVL.

This clonotype was seen ten or more times. The chain combines TRBV28 with TRBJ1-2; no firm D call. The CDR3 is 15 amino acids. Per the germline V gene, CDR1 is MDHEN and CDR2 is SYDVKM. The V end was cut by 0 bases, the J end by 0 bases, with 8 bases between. CDR3 region: CASSLWGSTNYGYTF. CDR3 nucleotides: TGTGCCAGCAGTTTATGGGGCTCAACTAACTATGGCTACACCTTC.

The rearrangement joins TRBV3-1 to TRBJ2-1; no definite D call. The germline V and J ends were trimmed by 0 bases and 15 bases, with 18 bases remaining between them. The germline gives CDR1 LGHDT, CDR2 YNNKEL (reference sequence). The CDR3 length is 14 residues. The CDR3 sequence: CASSQDLGPTQRFF. CDR3 nucleotides: TGTGCCAGCAGCCAAGATTTAGGACCCACCCAGCGGTTCTTC.